This T cell receptor beta chain originates from a study of cytotoxic CD8 clonotypes in ibrutinib-treated CLL. General study findings and limits: In comparison with age-matched healthy donors, baseline clonality was higher and tracked circulating CD8+ T-cell counts. Clonality was higher at ibrutinib response and returned toward baseline at progression. Collection times varied between progressing and sustained-remission patients.

Clones were read by immunoSEQ multiplex PCR, and TCRdb kept only the in-frame ones, dropping some. Of about 140,000 clones in the sample, roughly 80% were seen once. Many counts were recorded for this clone. Its cognate antigen is unknown. The same CDR3 can be traced to other DNA sequences in this sample. This material consisted of PBMCs, taken after 12 months of ibrutinib treatment. The receptor was isolated from a human donor with chronic lymphocytic leukemia.

CDR3 DNA: TGTGCCAGCAGTTTACGGGGGACCGGAAACACCATATATTTT. Translated, it gives CASSLRGTGNTIYF. The rearrangement uses TRBV27 and TRBJ1-3; tentative D call: TRBD1 (5 bases). Trimming cost V 2 bases and J 4 bases, with 9 bases left between them. CDR3 length: 14 amino acids. Germline CDR1 reads MNHEY; CDR2 reads SMNVEV (reference sequence).